The T cell receptor beta chain described here comes from a study of blood T cell repertoires in COVID-19. As for the study in general: Acute and convalescent COVID-19 samples came from the United States, Italy and Spain.

The participants were between roughly 18 and 89 years old and came from under 25 US areas. Original data processing: Quantification of nucleated cells was approximated via reference gene primer amplification. The method was immunoSEQ multiplex PCR; TCRdb's version includes in-frame clones alone and lacks a portion of them. V, J and clone size derive from that table, while D and trimming were established from the DNA sequence. Here the sample spans about 250,000 clones, around 84% being singletons. The V end lost 3 bases, the J end lost 4 bases, and 12 bases lay between the germline ends. Germline-derived CDR1 and CDR2 are KGHSH and LQKENI. The CDR3 consists of 15 residues.

The V call is TRBV18, the J call TRBJ1-4; D unresolved. The clonotype was recovered from a man aged 40-49 years who had recovered from COVID-19. The specimen sequenced was PBMCs or T cells enriched from blood (not recorded which). The CDR3 sequence: CASSPWNGDNEKLFF. CDR3 sequence (DNA): TGTGCCAGCTCACCGTGGAACGGGGATAATGAAAAACTGTTTTTT.